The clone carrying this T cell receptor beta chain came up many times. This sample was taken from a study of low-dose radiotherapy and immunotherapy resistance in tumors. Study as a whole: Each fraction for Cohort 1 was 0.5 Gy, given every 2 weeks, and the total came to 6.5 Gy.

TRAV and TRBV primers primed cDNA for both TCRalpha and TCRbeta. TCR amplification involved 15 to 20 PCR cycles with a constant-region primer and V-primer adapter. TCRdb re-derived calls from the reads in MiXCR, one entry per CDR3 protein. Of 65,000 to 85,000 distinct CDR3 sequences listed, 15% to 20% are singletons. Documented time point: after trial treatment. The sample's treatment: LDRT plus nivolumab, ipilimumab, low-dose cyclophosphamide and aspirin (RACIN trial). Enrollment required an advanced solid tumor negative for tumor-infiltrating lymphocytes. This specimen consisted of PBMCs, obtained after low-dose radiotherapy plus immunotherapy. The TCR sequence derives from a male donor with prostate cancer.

CDR3 residues: CASSLGAGYEQYF. The CDR3 nucleotides read TGTGCCAGCAGCTTAGGGGCAGGCTACGAGCAGTACTTC. This chain connects TRBV7-2 to TRBJ2-7; D gene ambiguous. CDR3 length: 13 residues. Germline CDR1 and CDR2: SGHTA and FQGNSA. V was shortened by 1 base and J by 3 bases, with 7 bases between the two germline ends.